The clone carrying this T cell receptor (beta chain) was found many times. One entry per CDR3 protein, called by TCRdb with MiXCR from the RT-PCR reads. This table has about 680,000 distinct CDR3 sequences, 11% to 15% appearing once. Germline V lookup: CDR1 DFQATT, CDR2 SNEGSKA (reference sequence). Trimming took 5 bases from V and 2 from J; bases not matched to a gene: 12. The CDR3 length is 16 residues. This clonotype was sampled from a female donor in good health, serving as a healthy control. The sample was memory CD4+ T cells from blood. J is TRBJ2-1 and V is TRBV20-1; 7 bases agree with TRBD2. DNA of the CDR3: TGCAGTGCTGCGCTGGGACTAAACTCTGCCTACAATGAGCAGTTCTTC. It translates to CSAALGLNSAYNEQFF.